The source of this T cell receptor (beta chain) is a study of shared T cell receptors in the human thymus. The CDR3 spans 16 residues. Looked up from germline, CDR1 is MNHEY and CDR2 is SMNVEV (reference sequence). Unmatched junction bases numbered 12, after V lost 6 bases and J lost 2 bases. Using immunoSEQ multiplex PCR, the repertoire was profiled, and TCRdb retains in-frame clones only, with some absent. The table lists hundreds of thousands of clones, approximately 90% of them singletons. These sequences were also reported in another study, on human thymus T cells.

The chain carries TRBV27 and TRBJ1-1, with TRBD1 matching over 7 bases. The TCR sequence derives from a boy under two years old with a congenital heart defect. The sample was thymocytes. Written as DNA, the CDR3 is TGTGCCAGCAGGGGGTTGACAGGGTTTATTAACACTGAAGCTTTCTTT. It yields the protein CASRGLTGFINTEAFF.